This TCR beta chain is drawn from a study of early stage breast cancer tumors. Study at large: Of roughly 17 invasive breast tumors, 11 to 12 were hormone receptor-positive, HER2-negative.

The germline V and J ends were trimmed by 0 bases and 0 bases, with 10 bases remaining between them. The CDR3 is 16 amino acids. From germline, CDR1 is SGHRS and CDR2 YFSETQ. Study-level findings and limits: Blood repertoires resembled normal breast more than tumor. Enriched TCRB sequences shared across patients were mostly commonly generated sequences.

Profiling relied on immunoSEQ multiplex PCR, and the TCRdb table lists in-frame clones only, not all of them. The data show about 30,000 clones, roughly two thirds seen once. To note about this clone: Its antigen is unknown.

V usage is TRBV5-1 and J usage is TRBJ2-1; either TRBD1 or TRBD2 may supply D (5 bases each). Material: blood. This TCR derives from a person in their fifties with breast cancer. The CDR3 reads CASSLEWGSSYNEQFF. For the CDR3, the DNA is TGCGCCAGCAGCTTGGAATGGGGGAGCTCCTACAATGAGCAGTTCTTC.